These 27 T cell receptor beta chains came from one sample sequenced in a study of blood T cells in healthy people across ages. A J-beta primer mix and a sample-barcoded 5' primer were used in a second PCR of roughly 6 to 11 cycles. MiXCR, applied by TCRdb to the 5' RACE reads, yields one record per CDR3 protein. The table has 850,000 to 1,300,000 distinct CDR3 sequences, 45% seen once. Sequencing was performed on blood. Receptors were obtained from a woman between 55 and 75 years old in good health.

This clonotype occurred a few times. The chain recombines TRBV7-9 with TRBJ1-2; D possibly corresponds to TRBD1 (5 bases). Trimming pared 1 base from V and 5 bases from J, leaving 8 bases between. Germline V gene lookup returns CDR1 SEHNR and CDR2 FQNEAQ (reference sequence). The CDR3 has 13 amino acids. CDR3: CASSLVRGYGYTF. The CDR3, as DNA: TGTGCCAGCAGCTTAGTGAGGGGATATGGCTACACCTTC. Together with reference TRBV7-9 and TRBJ1-2, the CDR3 gives the full variable domain: DTGVSQNPRHKITKRGQNVTFRCDPISEHNRLYWYRQTLGQGPEFLTYFQNEAQLEKSRLLSDRFSAERPKGSFSTLEIQRTEQGDSAMYLCASSLVRGYGYTFGSGTRLTVV.

In DNA, the CDR3 is TGCGCCAGCAGTGTGGTTTCTTGGATCGGGGAGACCCAGTACTTC. Its translation: CASSVVSWIGETQYF. J is TRBJ2-5 and V is TRBV10-1; no reliable D call. This CDR3 spans 15 amino acids. V was pared by 4 bases and J by 5 bases, with 17 bases between. Germline V gene data show CDR1 as WNHNN and CDR2 as SYGVQD (reference sequence).

V gene TRBV4-1 combines with J gene TRBJ2-3, with TRBD1 as a possible D gene (5 bases). The CDR3 has 14 residues. Trimming pared 0 bases from V and 2 bases from J, leaving 6 bases between. Germline loops: CDR1 MGHRA, CDR2 YSYEKL. The CDR3 spells CASSQEDNTDTQYF. CDR3 nucleotide sequence: TGCGCCAGCAGCCAAGAGGACAACACAGATACGCAGTATTTT.

In nucleotides, the CDR3 is TGCGCCAGCAGCCAAGGTAACCCCTACGAGCAGTACTTC. Amino acid sequence: CASSQGNPYEQYF. The V and J genes are TRBV4-1 and TRBJ2-7; D gene ambiguous. The germline V gene has CDR1 MGHRA and CDR2 YSYEKL. Between the trimmed V and J ends, which lost 1 base and 2 bases, there was a span of 6 bases. The CDR3 spans 13 residues.

This chain joins TRBV13 and TRBJ1-2; D not certain. The V gene lost 4 bases and the J gene lost 6 bases, with 18 bases spanning the gap. The CDR3 is 15 amino acids. CDR1 and CDR2 from the germline V gene are PRHDT and FYEKMQ (reference sequence). Written as DNA, the CDR3 is TGTGCCAGCAGCTCCCAACGGGGTCAAAGTGATGGCTACACCTTC. Translation: CASSSQRGQSDGYTF.

V is TRBV10-3 and J is TRBJ1-2; 8 nucleotides agree with TRBD1. This CDR3 region has 13 residues. Trimming took 7 bases from V and 4 from J; bases not matched to a gene: 5. CDR1 is ENHRY, CDR2 SYGVKD, per germline. The CDR3, as DNA: TGTGCCATCACCCGAACAGGGGGCTATGGCTACACCTTC. It is translated as CAITRTGGYGYTF.

This clonotype occurred a few times. This chain uses TRBV12-3 or TRBV12-4 with TRBJ2-3; TRBD1 aligns across 7 bases. The CDR3 sequence is 13 residues long. V dropped 8 bases and J dropped 2; count of bases not matched to a gene: 4. The CDR3 DNA reads as TGTGCCAGCCGACAGGGAACCACAGATACGCAGTATTTT. Translating it yields CASRQGTTDTQYF.

CDR3 protein: CASRPRVVDEQFF. The CDR3, as DNA: TGTGCCAGCAGACCCCGCGTGGTCGATGAGCAGTTCTTC. J is TRBJ2-1 and V is TRBV27; D is ambiguous. Germline values: CDR1 MNHEY, CDR2 SMNVEV (reference sequence). The CDR3 is made up of 13 amino acids. V gave up 6 bases and J gave up 8 bases, with 14 bases separating them.

The V and J genes are TRBV14 and TRBJ1-2; D is uncertain. With 0 bases removed from V and 2 bases from J, the gap between germline ends came to 10 bases. The CDR3 runs 15 residues. From germline, CDR1 is SGHDN and CDR2 FVKESK. CDR3 sequence reads: CASSQDGGSNYGYTF. Written as DNA, the CDR3 is TGTGCCAGCAGCCAAGATGGAGGATCAAACTATGGCTACACCTTC.

This clonotype was seen many times. V gene TRBV29-1 combines with J gene TRBJ2-6; D is ambiguous. The CDR3 covers 13 residues. Germline V gene lookup returns CDR1 SQVTM and CDR2 ANQGSEA. V lost 7 bases and J 4 bases, leaving 11 bases between the germline ends. CDR3 nucleotides: TGCAGCGCCCTGGTGGTCGGGGCCAACGTCCTGACTTTC. Encoded protein: CSALVVGANVLTF.

The chain joins TRBV5-5 to TRBJ1-6, with D possibly TRBD1 on 6 matching bases. Germline CDR1 SGHKS, CDR2 YYEKEE (reference sequence). The CDR3 totals 16 residues. Trimming pared 1 base from V and 6 bases from J, leaving 14 bases between. The CDR3 spells CASSLRPGAGNSPLHF. The CDR3 DNA sequence: TGTGCCAGCAGCTTGAGGCCGGGGGCTGGTAATTCACCCCTCCACTTT. Using reference TRBV5-5 and TRBJ1-6 for the parts outside the CDR3, the full variable domain is DAGVTQSPTHLIKTRGQQVTLRCSPISGHKSVSWYQQVLGQGPQFIFQYYEKEERGRGNFPDRFSARQFPNYSSELNVNALLLGDSALYLCASSLRPGAGNSPLHFGNGTRLTVT.

The chain joins TRBV10-2 to TRBJ2-5; tentatively, D is TRBD2 (8 bases). The J call may be wrong; the DNA end is better matched by TRBJ2-7. Germline V CDR1 and CDR2: WSHSY, SAAADI. This CDR3 spans 15 amino acids. This chain's CDR3 is CATTGATRGRPEQYF. The CDR3 region has the DNA TGCGCCACCACAGGGGCGACTCGCGGGAGGCCCGAGCAGTACTTC.

CDR3 loop: CASSPGRINSPLHF. The CDR3 nucleotides are TGTGCCAGCAGCCCCGGGAGGATTAATTCACCCCTCCACTTT. V usage is TRBV5-4 and J usage is TRBJ1-6; D is ambiguous. V was cut by 4 bases and J by 6 bases, with 11 bases left in between. Germline CDR1 SGHNT, CDR2 YYREEE (reference sequence). The CDR3 loop spans 14 amino acids.

This clonotype has a single count. The chain is built from TRBV3-1 and TRBJ2-1, with 7 bases fitting TRBD2. Germline loops: CDR1 LGHDT, CDR2 YNNKEL (reference sequence). The CDR3 consists of 16 residues. The J segment lost 9 bases and the V segment lost 2 bases, leaving 13 bases of the junction unmatched. The CDR3 sequence: CASSQQWTRGRGEQFF. The DNA for the CDR3 is TGTGCCAGCAGCCAACAATGGACTAGAGGTAGGGGTGAGCAGTTCTTC.

This clonotype was found many times. The chain couples TRBV25-1 to TRBJ1-2; 9 bases fit TRBD1. CDR3 length: 15 amino acids. Trimming removed 2 bases from V and 4 bases from J; junction bases left unmatched: 5. The germline CDR1 and CDR2 sequences are MGHDK and SYGVNS. CDR3 sequence (DNA): TGTGCCAGCAGTGAAGGGCAGGACAGGGGCTATGGCTACACCTTC. Its protein product is CASSEGQDRGYGYTF.

The sample holds a few counts of this clonotype. The chain employs TRBV20-1 and TRBJ1-2; possible D gene TRBD1, 5 bases. Germline V gene sequence: CDR1 DFQATT, CDR2 SNEGSKA (reference sequence). Trimming stripped 5 bases from V and 4 bases from J, with 11 bases between. The CDR3 sequence is 12 residues long. The CDR3 region is CSAGDASYGYTF. The CDR3 DNA reads as TGCAGTGCTGGGGACGCGAGCTATGGCTACACCTTC.

This chain joins TRBV18 and TRBJ2-7, with TRBD2 matching over 7 bases. The CDR3 runs 12 residues. J gave up 7 bases and V 6 bases, and 6 bases lay outside the gene matches. Germline V CDR1 and CDR2: KGHSH, LQKENI. The CDR3 DNA is TGTGCCAGCTCCCCTGAGCGGGAAGAGCAGTACTTC. Protein: CASSPEREEQYF.

In this sample, this clonotype turned up a few times. The chain carries TRBV9 and TRBJ2-7, with 8 bases lining up with TRBD2. The ends lost 0 bases at V and 9 bases at J; junction bases unmatched: 8. The CDR3 is made up of 14 amino acids. Germline values: CDR1 SGDLS, CDR2 YYNGEE. The CDR3 sequence is CASSVALAGSRQYF. CDR3 bases: TGTGCCAGCAGCGTAGCTTTAGCGGGATCCCGGCAGTACTTC.

The chain combines TRBV20-1 with TRBJ2-7; 7 bases are a match to TRBD2. The V segment lost 5 bases and the J segment 4 bases; nucleotides outside the gene matches: 5. The CDR3 contains 12 residues. Germline loops: CDR1 DFQATT, CDR2 SNEGSKA (reference sequence). This chain's CDR3 is CSAGEAGYEQYF. CDR3 DNA sequence: TGCAGTGCTGGGGAAGCGGGATACGAGCAGTACTTC.

The chain uses TRBV10-2 and TRBJ2-1, with 14 bases fitting TRBD2. Germline loops: CDR1 WSHSY, CDR2 SAAADI. The trim removed 0 bases at V and 10 bases at J, leaving 5 bases unmatched. The CDR3 spans 16 residues. The CDR3 nucleotides read TGCGCCAGCAGTGAGTCGACTAGCGGGAGGGCCGGGGAGCAGTTCTTC. This gives the protein CASSESTSGRAGEQFF.

A few counts support this clonotype. In DNA, the CDR3 is TGTGCCAGCAGCTTCCGGGCCGATCGAACCTACGAGCAGTACTTC. Residues: CASSFRADRTYEQYF. This chain uses TRBV9 with TRBJ2-7, with D hard to call. This CDR3 is built from 15 residues. V lost 4 bases and J 2 bases, leaving 16 bases between the germline ends. The V gene's germline CDR1 is SGDLS and CDR2 YYNGEE.

This clonotype was seen a handful of times. The V and J genes are TRBV28 and TRBJ2-7; D is unresolved. Looked up from germline, CDR1 is MDHEN and CDR2 is SYDVKM. This CDR3 spans 13 amino acids. Trimming took off 3 bases at V and 3 bases at J, with 9 bases between the two ends. The CDR3 nucleotides read TGTGCCAGCAGTTTTCTAGGGTACTACGAGCAGTACTTC. Residues: CASSFLGYYEQYF.

This clonotype was observed a few times. The rearrangement joins TRBV7-9 to TRBJ2-7, with D maybe TRBD1 (5 bases). Germline CDR1 is SEHNR and CDR2 is FQNEAQ (reference sequence). Trimming shortened V by 5 bases and J by 2 bases, and 13 bases separated the two germline ends. The CDR3 contains 14 residues. The CDR3: CASSPPRGPYEQYF. DNA for the CDR3: TGTGCCAGCAGCCCCCCTAGGGGCCCCTACGAGCAGTACTTC.

This chain uses TRBV6-2 or TRBV6-3 with TRBJ1-1, with D maybe TRBD1 (5 bases). The CDR3 covers 14 residues. V was trimmed by 5 bases and J by 5 bases, leaving 15 bases between them. CDR1 is MNHEY, CDR2 SVGEGT, per germline. CDR3 bases: TGTGCCAGCAGTCTTACCGCGGGGGGGACTGAAGCTTTCTTT. Its translation is CASSLTAGGTEAFF.

This clonotype was seen only a few times. The chain joins TRBV28 to TRBJ2-6, with D perhaps matching TRBD2 (6 bases). The germline CDR1 and CDR2 sequences are MDHEN and SYDVKM. Trimming removed 3 bases at V and 0 bases at J, with 12 bases between. There are 17 residues in the CDR3. The CDR3 loop is CASSLWEVLSGANVLTF. CDR3 DNA: TGTGCCAGCAGTTTGTGGGAGGTGCTCTCTGGGGCCAACGTCCTGACTTTC.

This clonotype has ten or more counts. The genes are TRBV5-1 and TRBJ2-3, with TRBD2 matching 7 bases. V shed 2 bases, J shed 3 bases, and the junction held 6 bases outside the gene matches. Germline loops: CDR1 SGHRS, CDR2 YFSETQ. The CDR3 has 15 amino acids. CDR3 DNA sequence: TGCGCCAGCAGCTTCTCCAGCGGGATAACAGATACGCAGTATTTT. Amino acid sequence: CASSFSSGITDTQYF.

This clonotype has a handful of counts. The chain recombines TRBV20-1 with TRBJ2-7; D possibly corresponds to TRBD1 (6 bases). Trimming took 3 bases from V and 2 from J, leaving 8 bases between them. Germline assignment: CDR1 DFQATT and CDR2 SNEGSKA (reference sequence). The CDR3 has 12 residues. CDR3 sequence (DNA): TGCAGTGCTAGCAGGGGTGCCTACGAGCAGTACTTC. Protein: CSASRGAYEQYF.